Below, 14 T cell receptor beta chains from the same sample are listed, as sequenced in a study of cytomegalovirus exposure and HLA in healthy donors. The PCR was carried out with 60 Vbeta primers and 13 Jbeta primers. Sequencing used immunoSEQ multiplex PCR; TCRdb keeps in-frame clones, though not all of them. The profile shows approximately 84,000 clones, 75% of them singletons. The source material was PBMCs. The source is a man aged 35-49 years in good health and CMV-seronegative.

This clone has only a few counts. This chain uses TRBV19 with TRBJ2-5; 11 nucleotides match TRBD2. The V and J ends lost 2 bases and 5 bases, in that order; junction bases with no gene match: 10. CDR3 length: 17 residues. Germline V gene lookup returns CDR1 LNHDA and CDR2 SQIVND (reference sequence). CDR3 bases: TGTGCCAGTAGTATAAGGGGTAGCGGGGGGGCCCTGGAGACCCAGTACTTC. Its translation: CASSIRGSGGALETQYF.

Only a few counts were recorded for this clone. The chain is built from TRBV4-2 and TRBJ1-1; TRBD1 might be the D (6 bases). Trimming stripped 0 bases from V and 0 bases from J, with 11 bases between. The CDR3 covers 16 residues. The germline CDR1 and CDR2 sequences are LGHNA and YNFKEQ. The CDR3 loop reads CASSQEVTGMNTEAFF. CDR3 DNA: TGTGCCAGCAGCCAAGAAGTAACAGGGATGAACACTGAAGCTTTCTTT.

The rearrangement uses TRBV7-6 and TRBJ1-1; 9 bases line up with TRBD1. CDR1 and CDR2 from the germline V gene are SGHVS and FNYEAQ. The junction had 9 bases not matched to a gene; V was cut back by 5 bases and J by 11 bases. The CDR3 covers 13 residues. The CDR3 bases are TGTGCCAGCAGCCCTAACAGGGACAGGGTCGCTTTCTTT. Amino acid sequence: CASSPNRDRVAFF.

This clone was seen a single time. The chain links TRBV5-1 to TRBJ2-7, with TRBD2 identical over 12 bases. Germline V gene sequence: CDR1 SGHRS, CDR2 YFSETQ. J gave up 9 bases and V 1 base, and 8 bases lay outside the gene matches. This CDR3 has 15 amino acids. CDR3 sequence (DNA): TGCGCCAGCAGCTTGTCTCTAGCGGGAGGGCAAATGCAGTACTTC. Translated, it gives CASSLSLAGGQMQYF.

V gene TRBV5-1 combines with J gene TRBJ1-5; D is unclear. The CDR3 extends over 13 amino acids. Trimming left V 0 bases short and J 5 bases short, with 6 bases between. Germline CDR1 and CDR2: SGHRS and YFSETQ. DNA of the CDR3: TGCGCCAGCAGCTTGGCCGGAGATCAGCCCCAGCATTTT. It specifies CASSLAGDQPQHF.

The chain couples TRBV10-3 to TRBJ2-7; 7 bases match TRBD1. The trim removed 8 bases at V and 5 bases at J, leaving 6 bases unmatched. Germline V gives CDR1 ENHRY, CDR2 SYGVKD. The CDR3 is 12 residues long. CDR3 loop: CAIDRDGDEQYF. Written as DNA, the CDR3 is TGTGCCATCGACAGGGACGGCGACGAGCAGTACTTC.

This clone occurred many times. The CDR3 DNA is TGTGCCAGTAGGACAGGGGGCGGCTACACCTTC. Protein product: CASRTGGGYTF. The chain recombines TRBV19 with TRBJ1-2, with 10 nucleotides matching TRBD1. V lost 6 bases and J lost 8; bases outside the gene matches: 0. The CDR3 totals 11 residues. Germline V gene sequence: CDR1 LNHDA, CDR2 SQIVND (reference sequence).

This clone was seen many times. The gene calls are TRBV5-8 and TRBJ1-6; 11 nucleotides agree with TRBD1. The V gene's germline CDR1 is SGHTS and CDR2 YDEGEE. V trimming: 3 bases; J trimming: 9 bases; junction bases outside the gene matches: 5. The CDR3 spans 15 residues. The CDR3 nucleotides are TGTGCCAGCAGCTCCGGGACAGGGGGTTTTTCACCCCTCCACTTT. As protein: CASSSGTGGFSPLHF.

The chain uses TRBV6-6 and TRBJ1-1, with D unresolved. Deletions cut 2 bases from V and 7 bases from J, with 8 bases between. The germline V gene encodes CDR1 MNHNY and CDR2 SVGAGI (reference sequence). CDR3 length equals 12 residues. CDR3 loop: CASSYREREAFF. The CDR3 DNA reads as TGTGCCAGCAGTTACCGGGAACGTGAAGCTTTCTTT.

The chain uses TRBV11-2 and TRBJ1-1; D is undetermined. The length of the CDR3 is 14 residues. Germline assignment: CDR1 SGHAT and CDR2 FQNNGV. Trimming took 3 bases from V and 4 from J, leaving 12 bases between them. CDR3 nucleotide sequence: TGTGCCAGCAGCTTTCGTGTGAGGGCCACTGAAGCTTTCTTT. It translates to CASSFRVRATEAFF.

This clone turned up a few times. The J gene is TRBJ2-3, the V gene TRBV6-4; D is possibly TRBD1 (6 bases). Germline assignment: CDR1 MRHNA and CDR2 SNTAGT. Deletions cut 0 bases from V and 2 bases from J, with 9 bases between. The CDR3 has 15 residues. CDR3 in amino acids: CASSDSQGHTDTQYF. Written as DNA, the CDR3 is TGTGCCAGCAGTGACTCACAGGGACACACAGATACGCAGTATTTT.

The chain couples TRBV5-1 to TRBJ2-1, with TRBD2 matching 7 bases. Germline loops: CDR1 SGHRS, CDR2 YFSETQ. V was clipped by 0 bases and J by 4 bases; unmatched bases: 4. The CDR3 contains 15 residues. CDR3 DNA sequence: TGCGCCAGCAGCTTGGGCGGGAGTGAATACAATGAGCAGTTCTTC. Translated, it gives CASSLGGSEYNEQFF.

This clone appeared a few times. This chain uses TRBV6-5 with TRBJ2-7; 7 positions match TRBD1. Germline V CDR1 and CDR2: MNHEY, SVGAGI. V lost 4 bases, J lost 7 bases, and 10 bases stayed unmatched. CDR3 size: 14 residues. CDR3 sequence: CASSSGTAFGEQYF. CDR3 nucleotides: TGTGCCAGCAGTTCCGGGACAGCCTTCGGGGAGCAGTACTTC.

The rearrangement uses TRBV28 and TRBJ1-1; maybe TRBD1 (6 bases). The CDR3 runs 14 residues. Per the germline V gene, CDR1 is MDHEN and CDR2 is SYDVKM. V was clipped by 10 bases and J by 0 bases, with 15 bases between them. The CDR3 DNA sequence: TGTGCCACCCAGGCAGGGGCTTTGAACACTGAAGCTTTCTTT. Its translation is CATQAGALNTEAFF.